The clone carrying this T cell receptor beta chain was counted between two and nine times. Germline assignment: CDR1 SGHKS and CDR2 YYEKEE (reference sequence). Trimming cost V 0 bases and J 0 bases, with 10 bases left between them. This CDR3 is 16 amino acids long. Lactation, pregnancy, other autoimmune disease or uncontrolled infection led to exclusion of patients. Diagnosing involved the use of clinical symptoms, serum thyroxine and TRAb, thyroid ultrasound and orbital computed tomography. The data were taken from a study of T cells in Graves' hyperthyroidism and ophthalmopathy. As for the study in general: The blood sample was taken at first diagnosis, before treatment began.

Using RNA transcripts as the source, TCR beta CDR3 regions were amplified. Initially, a first-round RT-PCR of the TCR CDR3 employed the HTBI primer set. Via MiXCR, TCRdb re-called the multiplex PCR reads, giving one row per CDR3 protein. The sample consists of 250,000 or so distinct CDR3 sequences, roughly 15% of them appearing once. The sequence came from a woman younger than 35 with Graves' ophthalmopathy. V usage is TRBV5-5 and J usage is TRBJ1-3; no clear D gene. The source material was blood. This chain's CDR3 is CASSLVKESSGNTIYF. The CDR3 DNA sequence: TGTGCCAGCAGCTTGGTGAAGGAGAGCTCTGGAAACACCATATATTTT. Looking up the rest from reference TRBV5-5 and TRBJ1-3 gives the full variable domain: DAGVTQSPTHLIKTRGQQVTLRCSPISGHKSVSWYQQVLGQGPQFIFQYYEKEERGRGNFPDRFSARQFPNYSSELNVNALLLGDSALYLCASSLVKESSGNTIYFGEGSWLTVV.